These T cell receptor beta chains were read from a single sample in a study of somatic mutations in cytotoxic T cells in rheumatoid arthritis. Here immunoSEQ multiplex PCR was the method, and the copy in TCRdb shows in-frame clones only, minus some. The sample has roughly 20,000 clones; under 85% are singletons. The source material was CD8+ T cells sorted from blood. Receptor source: an adult with rheumatoid arthritis. Each CDR3 is given with its conserved first and last residue. The D gene is left open where the match is weak. Not every row has a clone size; where given, it reads once, few, many or a size class.

j_gene	v_gene	abundance	d_gene	len	CDR3aa	CDR3nt
TRBJ2-7	TRBV29-1	-	-	12	CSAGGARYEQYF	TGCAGCGCCGGAGGGGCGCGGTACGAGCAGTACTTC
TRBJ2-1	TRBV28	-	TRBD2	15	CASSLSSGLPWEQFF	TGTGCCAGCAGTTTATCTAGCGGCCTTCCGTGGGAGCAGTTCTTC
TRBJ1-5	TRBV14	-	TRBD1	18	CAGPGGQGAGDSNQPQHF	TGTGCCGGCCCAGGGGGACAGGGGGCGGGGGATAGCAATCAGCCCCAGCATTTT
TRBJ2-7	TRBV29-1	-	-	14	CSVDVSAGGYEQYF	TGCAGCGTTGATGTTTCAGCTGGGGGCTACGAGCAGTACTTC
TRBJ2-5	TRBV7-3	-	-	15	CASSQQGGGLETQYF	TGTGCCAGCAGCCAGCAGGGGGGGGGCCTGGAGACCCAGTACTTC
TRBJ1-5	TRBV28	-	-	15	CASSLINVGNQPQHF	TGTGCCAGCAGTTTAATCAATGTGGGCAATCAGCCCCAGCATTTT
TRBJ2-3	TRBV6-5	-	-	14	CASSTGLGTDTQYF	TGTGCCAGCAGTACAGGGCTGGGCACAGATACGCAGTATTTT
TRBJ2-7	TRBV15	once	-	15	CATSGGRARPYEQYF	TGTGCCACCAGCGGGGGACGGGCCCGGCCCTACGAGCAGTACTTC
TRBJ2-7	TRBV28	-	-	15	CASRNLTENSYEQYF	TGTGCCAGCAGAAACCTGACAGAGAACTCCTACGAGCAGTACTTC
TRBJ2-5	TRBV9	-	-	13	CASSVDTSNTQYF	TGTGCCAGCAGCGTAGATACCTCTAATACCCAGTACTTC
TRBJ2-5	TRBV15	-	-	18	CATSRDSGSSEHLETQYF	TGTGCCACCAGCAGAGATTCTGGTTCTAGCGAGCACTTAGAGACCCAGTACTTC
TRBJ2-7	TRBV5-4	-	-	14	CASSLGQGGDEQYF	TGTGCCAGCAGCTTGGGGCAAGGAGGGGACGAGCAGTACTTC
TRBJ1-2	TRBV29-1	once	-	14	CSGTRGSGDYGYTF	TGCAGCGGCACCAGGGGCTCAGGTGACTATGGCTACACCTTC
TRBJ2-1	TRBV7-9	-	-	16	CASGTTPLAGLVEQFF	TGTGCCAGCGGCACCACCCCGTTGGCGGGTCTTGTCGAGCAGTTCTTC
TRBJ2-5	TRBV13	-	TRBD2	15	CASSPRLAGAETQYF	TGTGCCAGCAGCCCCCGTTTAGCGGGGGCAGAGACCCAGTACTTC
TRBJ1-5	TRBV19	-	-	15	CASSIGGQGRQPQHF	TGTGCCAGTAGTATAGGAGGGCAGGGACGACAGCCCCAGCATTTT
TRBJ2-1	TRBV5-6	-	TRBD2	13	CASSAGTSNEQFF	TGTGCCAGCAGCGCAGGGACTAGCAATGAGCAGTTCTTC
TRBJ1-2	TRBV14	-	TRBD1	17	CASSQSGQGLRWHGYTF	TGTGCCAGCAGCCAATCCGGACAGGGACTCCGTTGGCATGGCTACACCTTC
TRBJ2-5	TRBV19	-	-	13	CASTDTGNVTQYF	TGTGCCAGTACCGATACAGGGAATGTGACCCAGTACTTC
TRBJ1-1	TRBV15	few	-	11	CATITGTEAFF	TGTGCCACCATAACAGGGACTGAAGCTTTCTTT
TRBJ2-5	TRBV14	-	-	18	CASSQDGGGTPNGETQYF	TGTGCCAGCAGCCAAGACGGCGGAGGGACCCCGAACGGAGAGACCCAGTACTTC
TRBJ2-3	TRBV5-6	-	-	14	CASSSLTYTDTQYF	TGTGCCAGCAGCTCCCTAACCTACACAGATACGCAGTATTTT
TRBJ1-2	TRBV28	-	-	15	CASSPRTPSPYGYTF	TGTGCCAGCAGCCCAAGGACGCCCTCTCCATATGGCTACACCTTC
TRBJ2-7	TRBV7-2	-	-	15	CASSATALSSYEQYF	TGTGCCAGCAGCGCCACCGCTTTGAGCTCCTACGAGCAGTACTTC
TRBJ1-2	TRBV4-3	-	-	14	CASSTQGGYYGYTF	TGCGCCAGCAGCACCCAGGGAGGGTACTATGGCTACACCTTC
TRBJ2-3	TRBV7-3	-	-	11	CASGGGDTQYF	TGTGCCAGCGGAGGCGGGGATACGCAGTATTTT
TRBJ1-1	TRBV19	few	-	14	CATHGGGWIAEAFF	TGTGCCACCCACGGGGGGGGATGGATCGCTGAAGCTTTCTTT
TRBJ2-6	TRBV4-3	-	TRBD1	15	CASSDRVSGANVLTF	TGCGCCAGCAGCGACAGGGTTTCTGGGGCCAACGTCCTGACTTTC
TRBJ1-2	TRBV28	-	-	12	CASSPVGVGYTF	TGTGCCAGCAGCCCCGTGGGGGTCGGCTACACCTTC
TRBJ2-1	TRBV28	-	TRBD2	18	CASSGPGLAVSSYNEQFF	TGTGCCAGCAGTGGACCGGGACTAGCGGTTAGCTCCTACAATGAGCAGTTCTTC
TRBJ1-5	TRBV5-5	-	-	15	CASSLGDTGNQPQHF	TGTGCCAGCAGCTTAGGGGACACCGGCAATCAGCCCCAGCATTTT
TRBJ1-4	TRBV25-1	-	-	16	CASSENLGGRGEKLFF	TGTGCCAGCAGTGAAAATTTAGGGGGGCGAGGCGAAAAACTGTTTTTT
TRBJ1-2	TRBV9	-	TRBD1	15	CASSVEIAGGYGYTF	TGTGCCAGCAGCGTAGAAATTGCAGGGGGATATGGCTACACCTTC
TRBJ2-5	TRBV6-5	-	-	13	CASSYWGAETQYF	TGTGCCAGCAGTTACTGGGGGGCAGAGACCCAGTACTTC
TRBJ1-5	TRBV6-1	-	-	16	CASSEWVQYSNQPQHF	TGTGCCAGCAGTGAATGGGTGCAGTATAGCAATCAGCCCCAGCATTTT
TRBJ1-2	TRBV5-1	-	-	14	CASSLDGAGYGYTF	TGCGCCAGCAGCTTGGACGGAGCCGGCTATGGCTACACCTTC
TRBJ1-1	TRBV27	-	-	11	CASIGNTEAFF	TGTGCCAGCATCGGGAACACTGAAGCTTTCTTT
TRBJ2-3	TRBV7-9	-	-	15	CASSLRGALTDTQYF	TGTGCCAGCAGCTTAAGGGGGGCGTTGACAGATACGCAGTATTTT
TRBJ1-2	TRBV28	-	-	15	CASSFSGEPLYGYTF	TGTGCCAGCAGTTTCTCCGGCGAGCCACTATATGGCTACACCTTC
TRBJ2-6	TRBV6-6	-	TRBD1	15	CASSLQGAGANVLTF	TGTGCCAGCAGTTTACAGGGGGCTGGGGCCAACGTCCTGACTTTC
TRBJ2-7	TRBV11-3	-	-	12	CASGVGGGEQYF	TGTGCCAGCGGGGTCGGGGGAGGCGAGCAGTACTTC
TRBJ1-2	TRBV5-1	-	-	13	CASSRDGPYGYTF	TGCGCCAGCAGCCGTGACGGTCCCTATGGCTACACCTTC
TRBJ1-1	TRBV25-1	-	TRBD1	15	CASSPRTGGTTEAFF	TGTGCCAGCAGTCCGCGGACAGGGGGCACCACTGAAGCTTTCTTT
TRBJ2-1	TRBV7-9	-	-	12	CASSYGDNEQFF	TGTGCCAGCAGCTACGGGGACAATGAGCAGTTCTTC
TRBJ1-4	TRBV25-1	-	TRBD1	17	CASSELDRAQTNEKLFF	TGTGCCAGCAGTGAACTCGACAGGGCGCAGACTAATGAAAAACTGTTTTTT
TRBJ2-1	TRBV7-9	once	-	13	CASTLGTYNEQFF	TGTGCCAGCACCCTAGGGACCTACAATGAGCAGTTCTTC
TRBJ1-2	TRBV19	-	-	15	CASSIGTTANYGYTF	TGTGCCAGTAGTATAGGGACAACAGCTAACTATGGCTACACCTTC
TRBJ2-2	TRBV7-3	-	TRBD1	14	CASSSTGGGGELFF	TGTGCCAGCAGCTCGACAGGGGGCGGCGGGGAGCTGTTTTTT
TRBJ1-2	TRBV25-1	-	-	11	CASSLDYGYTF	TGTGCCAGCAGTTTGGATTATGGCTACACCTTC
TRBJ2-5	TRBV7-9	-	TRBD1	15	CASSSPGQGWETQYF	TGTGCCAGCAGCTCTCCGGGACAGGGGTGGGAGACCCAGTACTTC
TRBJ2-7	TRBV5-6	-	TRBD2	15	CASSLGGTSDYEQYF	TGTGCCAGCAGCTTGGGTGGGACTAGCGACTACGAGCAGTACTTC
TRBJ2-5	TRBV30	-	-	12	CAWSLGWETQYF	TGTGCCTGGAGCCTAGGGTGGGAGACCCAGTACTTC